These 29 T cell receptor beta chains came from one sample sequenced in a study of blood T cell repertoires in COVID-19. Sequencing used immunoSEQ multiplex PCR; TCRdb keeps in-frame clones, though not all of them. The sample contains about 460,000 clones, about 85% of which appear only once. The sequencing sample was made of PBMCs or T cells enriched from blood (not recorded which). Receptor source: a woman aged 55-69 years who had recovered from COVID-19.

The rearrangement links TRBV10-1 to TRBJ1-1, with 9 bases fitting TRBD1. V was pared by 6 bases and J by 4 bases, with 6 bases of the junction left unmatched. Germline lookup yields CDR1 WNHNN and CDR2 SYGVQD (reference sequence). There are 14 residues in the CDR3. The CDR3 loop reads CASRPDRGVTEAFF. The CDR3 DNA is TGCGCCAGCAGACCTGACAGGGGGGTCACTGAAGCTTTCTTT.

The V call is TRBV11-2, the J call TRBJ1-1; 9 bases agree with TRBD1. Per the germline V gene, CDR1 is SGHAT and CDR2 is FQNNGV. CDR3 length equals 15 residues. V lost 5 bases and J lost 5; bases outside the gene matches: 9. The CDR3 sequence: CASSIGQGISTEAFF. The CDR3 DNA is TGTGCCAGCAGCATCGGACAGGGGATAAGTACTGAAGCTTTCTTT.

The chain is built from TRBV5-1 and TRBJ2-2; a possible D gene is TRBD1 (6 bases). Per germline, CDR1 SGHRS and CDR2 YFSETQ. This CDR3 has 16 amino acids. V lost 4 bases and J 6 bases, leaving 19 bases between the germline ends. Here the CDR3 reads CASSHDFAGVAGELFF. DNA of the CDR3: TGCGCCAGCAGCCACGACTTTGCAGGGGTCGCCGGGGAGCTGTTTTTT.

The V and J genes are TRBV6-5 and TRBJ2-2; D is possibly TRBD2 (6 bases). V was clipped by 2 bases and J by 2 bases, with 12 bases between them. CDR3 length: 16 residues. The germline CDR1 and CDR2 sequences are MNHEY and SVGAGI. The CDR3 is CASSYRWGENTGELFF. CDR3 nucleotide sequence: TGTGCCAGCAGTTACCGGTGGGGGGAAAACACCGGGGAGCTGTTTTTT.

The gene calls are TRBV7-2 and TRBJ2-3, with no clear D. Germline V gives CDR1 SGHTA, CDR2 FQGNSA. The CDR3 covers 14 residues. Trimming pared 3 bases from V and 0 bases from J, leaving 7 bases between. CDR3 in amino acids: CASSFALSTDTQYF. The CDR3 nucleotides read TGTGCCAGCAGCTTCGCGCTTAGCACAGATACGCAGTATTTT.

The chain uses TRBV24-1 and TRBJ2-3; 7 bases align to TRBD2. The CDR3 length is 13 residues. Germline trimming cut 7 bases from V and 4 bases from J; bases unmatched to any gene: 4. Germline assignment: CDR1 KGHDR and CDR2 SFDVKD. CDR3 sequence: CATRGGGADTQYF. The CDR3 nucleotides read TGTGCCACCAGGGGTGGGGGGGCAGATACGCAGTATTTT.

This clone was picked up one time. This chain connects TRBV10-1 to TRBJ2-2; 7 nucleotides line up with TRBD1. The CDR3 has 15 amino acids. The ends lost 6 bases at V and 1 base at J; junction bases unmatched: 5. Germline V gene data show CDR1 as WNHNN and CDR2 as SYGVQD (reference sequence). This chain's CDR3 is CASSNRGLNTGELFF. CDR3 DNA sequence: TGCGCCAGCAGCAACAGGGGTTTGAACACCGGGGAGCTGTTTTTT.

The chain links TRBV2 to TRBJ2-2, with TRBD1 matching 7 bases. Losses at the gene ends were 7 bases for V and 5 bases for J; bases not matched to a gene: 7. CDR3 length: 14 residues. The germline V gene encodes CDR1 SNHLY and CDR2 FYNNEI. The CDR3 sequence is CASTDRVGTGELFF. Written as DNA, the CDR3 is TGTGCCAGCACAGACAGGGTAGGGACCGGGGAGCTGTTTTTT.

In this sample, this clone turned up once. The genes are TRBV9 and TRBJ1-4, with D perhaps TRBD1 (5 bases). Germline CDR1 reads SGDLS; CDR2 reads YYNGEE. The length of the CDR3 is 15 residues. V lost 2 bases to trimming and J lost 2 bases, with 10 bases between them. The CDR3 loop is CASSVSGGTNEKLFF. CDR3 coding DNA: TGTGCCAGCAGCGTCAGTGGGGGGACTAATGAAAAACTGTTTTTT.

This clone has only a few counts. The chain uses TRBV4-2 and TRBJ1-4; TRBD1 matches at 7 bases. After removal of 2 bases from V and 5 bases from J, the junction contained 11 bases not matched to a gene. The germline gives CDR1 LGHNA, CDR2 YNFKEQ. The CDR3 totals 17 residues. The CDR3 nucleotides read TGTGCCAGCAGCCAACGAAAGGCACAGGGGAAAAATGAAAAACTGTTTTTT. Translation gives CASSQRKAQGKNEKLFF.

The CDR3, as DNA: TGTGCCAGCACCAGGACAGGGTTTAGGGATACGCAGTATTTT. This gives the protein CASTRTGFRDTQYF. The chain uses TRBV2 and TRBJ2-3; 8 bases agree with TRBD1. The J segment lost 6 bases and the V segment lost 7 bases, leaving 9 bases of the junction unmatched. The CDR3 is 14 residues long. CDR1 SNHLY and CDR2 FYNNEI come from the germline V gene.

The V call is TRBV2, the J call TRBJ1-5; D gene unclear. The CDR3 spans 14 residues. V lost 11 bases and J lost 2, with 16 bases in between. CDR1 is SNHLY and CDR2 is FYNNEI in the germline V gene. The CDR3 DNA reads TGTGCCGCGGGATCCTTGGAGGGCAATCAGCCCCAGCATTTT. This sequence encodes CAAGSLEGNQPQHF.

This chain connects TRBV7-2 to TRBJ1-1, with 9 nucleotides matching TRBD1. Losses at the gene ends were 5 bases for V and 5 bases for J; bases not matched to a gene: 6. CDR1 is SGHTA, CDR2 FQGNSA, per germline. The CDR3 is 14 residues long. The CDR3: CASSEDRGRTEAFF. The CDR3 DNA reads TGTGCCAGCAGCGAGGACAGGGGTCGGACTGAAGCTTTCTTT.

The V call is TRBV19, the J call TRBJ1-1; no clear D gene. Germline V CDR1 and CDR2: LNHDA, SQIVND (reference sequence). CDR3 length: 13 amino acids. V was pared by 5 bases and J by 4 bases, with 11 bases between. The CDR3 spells CASSFGLSTEAFF. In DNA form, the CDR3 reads TGTGCCAGTAGTTTCGGACTGAGCACTGAAGCTTTCTTT.

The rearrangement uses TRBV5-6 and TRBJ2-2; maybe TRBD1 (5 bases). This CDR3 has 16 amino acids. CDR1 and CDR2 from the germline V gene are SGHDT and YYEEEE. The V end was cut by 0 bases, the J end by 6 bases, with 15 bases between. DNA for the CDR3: TGTGCCAGCAGCTTGGCCGACTTAAGGGGCGCCGGGGAGCTGTTTTTT. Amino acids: CASSLADLRGAGELFF.

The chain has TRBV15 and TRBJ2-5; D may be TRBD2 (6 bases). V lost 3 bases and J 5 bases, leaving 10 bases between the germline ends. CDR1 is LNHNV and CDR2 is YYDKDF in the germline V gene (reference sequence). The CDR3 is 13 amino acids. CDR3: CATSSGGWETQYF. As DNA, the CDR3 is TGTGCCACCAGCAGCGGGGGTTGGGAGACCCAGTACTTC.

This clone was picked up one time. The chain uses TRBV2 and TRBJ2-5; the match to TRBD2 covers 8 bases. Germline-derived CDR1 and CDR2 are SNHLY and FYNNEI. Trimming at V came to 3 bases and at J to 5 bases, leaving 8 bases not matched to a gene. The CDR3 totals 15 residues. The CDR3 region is CASSDPGLAMETQYF. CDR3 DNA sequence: TGTGCCAGCAGTGACCCCGGACTAGCTATGGAGACCCAGTACTTC.

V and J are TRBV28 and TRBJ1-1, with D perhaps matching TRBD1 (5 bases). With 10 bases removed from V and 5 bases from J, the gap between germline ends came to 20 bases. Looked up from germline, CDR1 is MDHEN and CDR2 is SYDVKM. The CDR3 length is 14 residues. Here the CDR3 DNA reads TGTGCCATCTCACCGGGACGGGGGTGGACTGAAGCTTTCTTT. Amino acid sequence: CAISPGRGWTEAFF.

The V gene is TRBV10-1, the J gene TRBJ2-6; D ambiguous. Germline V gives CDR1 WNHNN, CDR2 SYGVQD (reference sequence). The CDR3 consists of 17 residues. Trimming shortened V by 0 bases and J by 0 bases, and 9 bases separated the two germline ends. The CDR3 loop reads CASSESTLGSGANVLTF. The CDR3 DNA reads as TGCGCCAGCAGTGAGTCGACTTTAGGCTCTGGGGCCAACGTCCTGACTTTC.

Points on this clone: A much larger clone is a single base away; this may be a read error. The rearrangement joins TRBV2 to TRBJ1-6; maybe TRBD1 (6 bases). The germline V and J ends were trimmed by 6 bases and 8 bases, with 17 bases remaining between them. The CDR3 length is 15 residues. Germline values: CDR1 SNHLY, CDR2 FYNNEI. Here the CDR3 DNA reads TGTGCCAGCAGGAGGGGGGGGAGGGATTATTCACCCCTCCACTTT. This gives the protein CASRRGGRDYSPLHF.

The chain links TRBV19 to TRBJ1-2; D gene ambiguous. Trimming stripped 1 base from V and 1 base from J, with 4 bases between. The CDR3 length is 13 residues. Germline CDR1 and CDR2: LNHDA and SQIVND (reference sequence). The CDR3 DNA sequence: TGTGCCAGTAGTATAGGGAGTAACTATGGCTACACCTTC. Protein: CASSIGSNYGYTF.

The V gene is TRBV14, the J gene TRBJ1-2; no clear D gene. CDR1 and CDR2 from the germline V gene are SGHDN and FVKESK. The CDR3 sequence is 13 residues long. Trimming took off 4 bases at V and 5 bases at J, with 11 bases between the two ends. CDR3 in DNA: TGTGCCAGCAGCCCGAGGGCGGGATATGGCTACACCTTC. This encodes CASSPRAGYGYTF.

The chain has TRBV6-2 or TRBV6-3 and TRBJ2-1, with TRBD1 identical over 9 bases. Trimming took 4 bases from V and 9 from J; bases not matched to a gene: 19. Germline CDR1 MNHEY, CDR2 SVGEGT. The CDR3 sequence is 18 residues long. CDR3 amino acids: CASSSSGQGRVGRVEQFF. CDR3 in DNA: TGTGCCAGCAGTTCCTCGGGACAGGGCCGTGTGGGGCGCGTTGAGCAGTTCTTC.

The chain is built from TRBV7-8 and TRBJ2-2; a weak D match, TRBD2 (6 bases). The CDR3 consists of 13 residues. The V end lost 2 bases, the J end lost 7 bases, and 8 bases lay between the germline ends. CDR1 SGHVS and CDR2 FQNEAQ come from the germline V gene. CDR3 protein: CASSLRGFGELFF. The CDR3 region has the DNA TGTGCCAGCAGCTTACGGGGGTTCGGGGAGCTGTTTTTT.

The chain's CDR3 is CASSPGSNYGYTF. The CDR3 coding sequence is TGTGCCAGCAGCCCAGGGTCTAACTATGGCTACACCTTC. The genes are TRBV9 and TRBJ1-2; weak D call: TRBD1 (5 bases). Germline CDR1 is SGDLS and CDR2 is YYNGEE. Trimming left V 4 bases short and J 0 bases short, with 7 bases between. The CDR3 spans 13 residues. The full variable domain, in which reference TRBV9 and TRBJ1-2 provide the parts outside the CDR3, is DSGVTQTPKHLITATGQRVTLRCSPRSGDLSVYWYQQSLDQGLQFLIQYYNGEERAKGNILERFSAQQFPDLHSELNLSSLELGDSALYFCASSPGSNYGYTFGSGTRLTVV.

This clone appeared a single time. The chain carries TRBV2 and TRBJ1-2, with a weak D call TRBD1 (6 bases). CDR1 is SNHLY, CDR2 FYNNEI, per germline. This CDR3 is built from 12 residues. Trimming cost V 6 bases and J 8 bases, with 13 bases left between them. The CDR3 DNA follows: TGTGCCAGCAGGGTACAGGGAAGAGGCTACACCTTC. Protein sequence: CASRVQGRGYTF.

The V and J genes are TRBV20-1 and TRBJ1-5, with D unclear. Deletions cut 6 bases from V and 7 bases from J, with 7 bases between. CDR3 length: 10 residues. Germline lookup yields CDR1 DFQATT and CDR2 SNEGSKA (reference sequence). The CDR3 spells CSAPGQPQHF. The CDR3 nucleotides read TGCAGTGCACCGGGGCAGCCCCAGCATTTT.

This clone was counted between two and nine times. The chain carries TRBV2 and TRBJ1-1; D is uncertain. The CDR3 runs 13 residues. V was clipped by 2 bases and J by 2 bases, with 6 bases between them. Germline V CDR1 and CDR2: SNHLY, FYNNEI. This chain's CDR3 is CASSESFNTEAFF. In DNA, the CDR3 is TGTGCCAGCAGTGAATCCTTTAACACTGAAGCTTTCTTT.

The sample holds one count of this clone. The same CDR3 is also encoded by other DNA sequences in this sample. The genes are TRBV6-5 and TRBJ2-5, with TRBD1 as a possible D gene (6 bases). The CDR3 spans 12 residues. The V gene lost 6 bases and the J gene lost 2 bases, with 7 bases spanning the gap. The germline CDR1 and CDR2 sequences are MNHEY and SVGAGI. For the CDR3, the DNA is TGTGCCAGCAGGAGGGGGCAAGAGACCCAGTACTTC. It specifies CASRRGQETQYF.